The rows below give T cell receptor beta chains drawn from one sample of a study of blood T cell repertoires in COVID-19. Using immunoSEQ multiplex PCR, the repertoire was profiled, and TCRdb retains in-frame clones only, with some absent. The sample includes around 200,000 clones, around 84% of them seen just once. Source material: peripheral blood. The origin of the receptors is a woman in her seventies with COVID-19, enrolled during active disease. CDR3s include the opening cysteine and the closing phenylalanine or tryptophan. Each record gives: CDR3 length, V gene, J gene, CDR3 protein.

CDR3 length: 15; V gene: TRBV6-5; J gene: TRBJ2-1; CDR3 protein: CASSSSTGKGGEQFF
CDR3 length: 14; V gene: TRBV3-1/TRBV3-2; J gene: TRBJ1-2; CDR3 protein: CASSHEDRGYGYTF
CDR3 length: 14; V gene: TRBV5-5; J gene: TRBJ2-2; CDR3 protein: CASSVTGNTGELFF
CDR3 length: 14; V gene: TRBV7-2; J gene: TRBJ2-5; CDR3 protein: CASSLGGTLETQYF
CDR3 length: 13; V gene: TRBV2; J gene: TRBJ2-7; CDR3 protein: CASNRDRGYEQYF
CDR3 length: 15; V gene: TRBV7-9; J gene: TRBJ2-2; CDR3 protein: CASSLDGTHTGELFF
CDR3 length: 14; V gene: TRBV24-1; J gene: TRBJ1-1; CDR3 protein: CATSDLLGGTEAFF
CDR3 length: 14; V gene: TRBV7-8; J gene: TRBJ1-2; CDR3 protein: CASSNDRGSLGYTF
CDR3 length: 15; V gene: TRBV2; J gene: TRBJ2-3; CDR3 protein: CASSPGGRGTDTQYF
CDR3 length: 14; V gene: TRBV2; J gene: TRBJ1-5; CDR3 protein: CASSEEGSNQPQHF
CDR3 length: 19; V gene: TRBV5-1; J gene: TRBJ1-2; CDR3 protein: CASSPGVQGRNSAHYGYTF
CDR3 length: 15; V gene: TRBV29-1; J gene: TRBJ2-3; CDR3 protein: CSVEVLAGGFDTQYF
CDR3 length: 14; V gene: TRBV28; J gene: TRBJ2-5; CDR3 protein: CASSPQGMKETQYF
CDR3 length: 16; V gene: TRBV4-1; J gene: TRBJ2-1; CDR3 protein: CASSQAVVAGEYEQFF
CDR3 length: 15; V gene: TRBV28; J gene: TRBJ2-6; CDR3 protein: CASSLRAARTNVLTF
CDR3 length: 15; V gene: TRBV7-6; J gene: TRBJ2-7; CDR3 protein: CASSSRDTSSYEQYF
CDR3 length: 12; V gene: TRBV10-1; J gene: TRBJ2-3; CDR3 protein: CASSEGGIAQYF
CDR3 length: 15; V gene: TRBV5-1; J gene: TRBJ2-7; CDR3 protein: CASSLQTDRGDEQYF
CDR3 length: 14; V gene: TRBV6-5; J gene: TRBJ1-1; CDR3 protein: CASNPSGGTTEAFF
CDR3 length: 16; V gene: TRBV20-1; J gene: TRBJ2-3; CDR3 protein: CSASGAAGANTDTQYF
CDR3 length: 14; V gene: TRBV19; J gene: TRBJ1-1; CDR3 protein: CASSILGGSTEAFF
CDR3 length: 16; V gene: TRBV5-1; J gene: TRBJ1-5; CDR3 protein: CASSLVPGQGRGPQHF
CDR3 length: 15; V gene: TRBV5-4; J gene: TRBJ1-4; CDR3 protein: CASSIYPGLGEKLFF
CDR3 length: 14; V gene: TRBV2; J gene: TRBJ1-5; CDR3 protein: CASSATGEYQPQHF
CDR3 length: 15; V gene: TRBV5-1; J gene: TRBJ1-5; CDR3 protein: CASSTGQGANQPQHF
CDR3 length: 11; V gene: TRBV4-1; J gene: TRBJ2-7; CDR3 protein: CASSHGGEQYF
CDR3 length: 15; V gene: TRBV28; J gene: TRBJ2-1; CDR3 protein: CASNSIGRARNEQFF